This T cell receptor (beta chain) was found in a study of blood T cell repertoires in COVID-19. Study information: The United States, Italy and Spain supplied acute and convalescent COVID-19 samples. Nucleic acid was either cDNA or gDNA, and it came from T cells, B-cell-depleted T cells, or PBMCs.

Method: immunoSEQ multiplex PCR; TCRdb's copy keeps in-frame clones and lacks some. The sample yields roughly 200,000 clones, 82% seen once. Trimming cost V 2 bases and J 3 bases, with 13 bases left between them. The germline gives CDR1 LNHDA, CDR2 SQIVND (reference sequence). CDR3 length: 15 amino acids. Specimen: PBMCs or T cells enriched from blood (not recorded which). This TCR came from a man between 40 and 49 years old who had recovered from COVID-19. The V gene is TRBV19, the J gene TRBJ1-1; unclear D gene. CDR3 DNA sequence: TGTGCCAGTAGTATACACCCCGCCGAGGACACTGAAGCTTTCTTT. Translation gives CASSIHPAEDTEAFF.